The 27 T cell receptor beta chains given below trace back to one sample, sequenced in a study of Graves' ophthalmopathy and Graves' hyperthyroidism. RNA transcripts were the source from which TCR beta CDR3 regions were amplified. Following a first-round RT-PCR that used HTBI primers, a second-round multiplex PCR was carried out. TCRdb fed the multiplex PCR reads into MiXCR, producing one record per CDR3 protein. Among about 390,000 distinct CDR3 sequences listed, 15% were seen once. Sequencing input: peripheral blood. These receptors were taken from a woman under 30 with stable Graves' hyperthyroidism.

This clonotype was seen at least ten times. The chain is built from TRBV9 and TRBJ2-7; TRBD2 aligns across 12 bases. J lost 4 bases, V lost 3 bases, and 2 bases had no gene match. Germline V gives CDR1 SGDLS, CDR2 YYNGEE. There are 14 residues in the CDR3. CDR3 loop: CASSAGLAGYEQYF. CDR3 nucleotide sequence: TGTGCCAGCAGCGCGGGACTAGCGGGTTACGAGCAGTACTTC.

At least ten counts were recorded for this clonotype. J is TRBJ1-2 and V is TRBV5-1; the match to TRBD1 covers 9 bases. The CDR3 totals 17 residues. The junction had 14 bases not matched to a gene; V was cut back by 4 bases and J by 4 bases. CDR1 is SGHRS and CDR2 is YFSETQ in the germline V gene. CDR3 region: CASSRARWDREFYGYTF. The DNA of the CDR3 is TGCGCCAGCAGCCGGGCAAGGTGGGACAGGGAATTCTATGGCTACACCTTC.

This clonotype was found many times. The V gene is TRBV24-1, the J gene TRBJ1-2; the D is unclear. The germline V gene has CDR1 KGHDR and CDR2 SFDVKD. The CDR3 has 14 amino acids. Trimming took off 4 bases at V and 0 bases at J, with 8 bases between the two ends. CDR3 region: CATSDSPTNYGYTF. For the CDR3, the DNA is TGTGCCACCAGTGACAGCCCGACTAACTATGGCTACACCTTC.

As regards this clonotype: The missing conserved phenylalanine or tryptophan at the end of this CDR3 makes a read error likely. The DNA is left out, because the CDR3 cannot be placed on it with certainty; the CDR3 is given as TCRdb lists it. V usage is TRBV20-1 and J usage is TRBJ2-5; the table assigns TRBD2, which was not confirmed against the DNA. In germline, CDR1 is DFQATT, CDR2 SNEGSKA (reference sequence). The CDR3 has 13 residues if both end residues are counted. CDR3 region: CSAPGTGLKTQDY.

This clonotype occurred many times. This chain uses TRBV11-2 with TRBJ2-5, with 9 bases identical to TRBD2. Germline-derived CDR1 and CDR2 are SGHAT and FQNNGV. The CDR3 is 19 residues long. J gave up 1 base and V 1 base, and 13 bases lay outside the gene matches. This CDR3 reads CASSLVGREAGGPQETQYF. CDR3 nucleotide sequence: TGTGCCAGCAGCTTAGTCGGAAGGGAAGCGGGGGGCCCCCAAGAGACCCAGTACTTC.

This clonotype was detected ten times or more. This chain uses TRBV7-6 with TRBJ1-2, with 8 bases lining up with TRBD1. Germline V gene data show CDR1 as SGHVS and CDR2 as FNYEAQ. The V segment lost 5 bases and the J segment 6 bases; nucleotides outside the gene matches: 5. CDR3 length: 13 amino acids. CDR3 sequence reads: CASSPGQGNGYTF. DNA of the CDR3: TGTGCCAGCAGCCCTGGACAGGGCAATGGCTACACCTTC.

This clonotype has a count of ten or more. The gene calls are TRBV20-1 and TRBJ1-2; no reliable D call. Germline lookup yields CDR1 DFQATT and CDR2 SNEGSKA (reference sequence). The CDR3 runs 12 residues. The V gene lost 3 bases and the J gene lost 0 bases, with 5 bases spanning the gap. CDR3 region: CSARLSNYGYTF. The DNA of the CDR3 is TGCAGTGCTAGGCTCTCTAACTATGGCTACACCTTC.

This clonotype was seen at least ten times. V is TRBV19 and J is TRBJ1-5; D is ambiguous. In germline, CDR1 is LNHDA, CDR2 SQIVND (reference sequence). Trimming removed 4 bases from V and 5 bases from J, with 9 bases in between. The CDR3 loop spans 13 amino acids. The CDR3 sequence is CASSSQVYQPQHF. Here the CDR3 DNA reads TGTGCCAGTAGTAGCCAGGTTTATCAGCCCCAGCATTTT.

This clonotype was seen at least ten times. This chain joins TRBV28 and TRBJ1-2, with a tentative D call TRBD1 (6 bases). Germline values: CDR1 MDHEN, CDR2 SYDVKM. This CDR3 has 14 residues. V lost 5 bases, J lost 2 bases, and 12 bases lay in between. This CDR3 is CASSLGGGNYGYTF. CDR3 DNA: TGTGCCAGCAGTCTGGGGGGCGGGAACTATGGCTACACCTTC.

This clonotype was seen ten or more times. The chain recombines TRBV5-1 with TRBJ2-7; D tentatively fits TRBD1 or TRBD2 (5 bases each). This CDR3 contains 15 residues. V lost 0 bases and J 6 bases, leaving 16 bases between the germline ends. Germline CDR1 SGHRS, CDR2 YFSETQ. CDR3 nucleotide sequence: TGCGCCAGCAGCTTGGAGGCTAGCCAGAGGGGCGAGCAGTACTTC. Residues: CASSLEASQRGEQYF. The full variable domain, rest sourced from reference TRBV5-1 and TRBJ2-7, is KAGVTQTPRYLIKTRGQQVTLSCSPISGHRSVSWYQQTPGQGLQFLFEYFSETQRNKGNFPGRFSGRQFSNSRSEMNVSTLELGDSALYLCASSLEASQRGEQYFGPGTRLTVT.

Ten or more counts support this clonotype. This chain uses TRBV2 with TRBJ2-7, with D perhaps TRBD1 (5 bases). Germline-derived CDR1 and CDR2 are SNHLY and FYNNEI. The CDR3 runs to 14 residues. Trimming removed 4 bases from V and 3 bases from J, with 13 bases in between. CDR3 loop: CASSVTVSGYEQYF. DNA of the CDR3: TGTGCCAGCAGTGTGACAGTTTCGGGCTACGAGCAGTACTTC.

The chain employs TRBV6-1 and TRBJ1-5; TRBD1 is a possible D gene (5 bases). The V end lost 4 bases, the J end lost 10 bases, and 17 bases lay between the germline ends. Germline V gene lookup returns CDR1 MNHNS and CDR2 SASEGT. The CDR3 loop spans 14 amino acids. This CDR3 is CASSGRGSHRPQHF. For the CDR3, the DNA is TGTGCCAGCAGTGGCCGGGGGTCACACCGACCCCAGCATTTT.

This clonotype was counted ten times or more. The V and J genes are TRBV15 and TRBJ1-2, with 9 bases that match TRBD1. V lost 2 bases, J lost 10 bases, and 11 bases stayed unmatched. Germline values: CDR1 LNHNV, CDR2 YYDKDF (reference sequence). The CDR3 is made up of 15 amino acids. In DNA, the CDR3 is TGTGCCACCAGCAGATCCCTCCGGGACAGGGCTGACTACACCTTC. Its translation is CATSRSLRDRADYTF.

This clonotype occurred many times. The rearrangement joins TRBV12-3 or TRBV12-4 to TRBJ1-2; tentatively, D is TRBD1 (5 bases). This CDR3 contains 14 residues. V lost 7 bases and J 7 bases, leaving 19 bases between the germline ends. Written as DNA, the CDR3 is TGTGCCAGCACCTCGCCAGGCGGGGGTGGTGGCTACACCTTC. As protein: CASTSPGGGGGYTF.

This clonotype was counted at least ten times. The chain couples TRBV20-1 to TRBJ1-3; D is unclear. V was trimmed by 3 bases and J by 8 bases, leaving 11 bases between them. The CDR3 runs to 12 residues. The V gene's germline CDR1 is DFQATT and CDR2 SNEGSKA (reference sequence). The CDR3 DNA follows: TGCAGTGCTAGGTTTAACTCGGACACCATATATTTT. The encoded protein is CSARFNSDTIYF.

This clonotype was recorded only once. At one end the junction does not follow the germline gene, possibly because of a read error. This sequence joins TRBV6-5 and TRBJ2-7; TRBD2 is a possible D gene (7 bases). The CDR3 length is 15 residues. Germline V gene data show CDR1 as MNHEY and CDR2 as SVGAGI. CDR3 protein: CASSYSVPGDYEQDF. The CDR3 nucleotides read TGTGCCAGCAGTTACTCGGTGCCAGGGGACTACGAGCAGGACTTC.

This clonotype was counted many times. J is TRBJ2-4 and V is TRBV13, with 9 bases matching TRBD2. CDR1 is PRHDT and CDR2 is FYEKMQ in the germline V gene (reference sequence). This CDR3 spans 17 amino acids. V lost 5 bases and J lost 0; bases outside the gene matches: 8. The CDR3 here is CASSLHAGGPAKNIQYF. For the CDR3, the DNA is TGTGCCAGCAGCCTCCACGCGGGGGGGCCAGCCAAAAACATTCAGTACTTC.

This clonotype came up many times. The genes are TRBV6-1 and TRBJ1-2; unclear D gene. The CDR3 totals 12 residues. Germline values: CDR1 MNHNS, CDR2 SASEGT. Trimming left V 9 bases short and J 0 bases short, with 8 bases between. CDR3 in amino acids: CASDNSNYGYTF. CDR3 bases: TGTGCCAGTGACAATTCTAACTATGGCTACACCTTC.

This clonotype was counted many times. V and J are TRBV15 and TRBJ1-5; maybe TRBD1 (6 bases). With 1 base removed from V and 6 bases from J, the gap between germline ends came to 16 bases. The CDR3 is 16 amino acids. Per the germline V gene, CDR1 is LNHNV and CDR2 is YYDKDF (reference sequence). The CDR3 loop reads CATSRGGNRVGQPQHF. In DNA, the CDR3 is TGTGCCACCAGCAGAGGCGGAAACAGGGTTGGTCAGCCCCAGCATTTT. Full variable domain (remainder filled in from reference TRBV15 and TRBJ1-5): DAMVIQNPRYQVTQFGKPVTLSCSQTLNHNVMYWYQQKSSQAPKLLFHYYDKDFNNEADTPDNFQSRRPNTSFCFLDIRSPGLGDTAMYLCATSRGGNRVGQPQHFGDGTRLSIL.

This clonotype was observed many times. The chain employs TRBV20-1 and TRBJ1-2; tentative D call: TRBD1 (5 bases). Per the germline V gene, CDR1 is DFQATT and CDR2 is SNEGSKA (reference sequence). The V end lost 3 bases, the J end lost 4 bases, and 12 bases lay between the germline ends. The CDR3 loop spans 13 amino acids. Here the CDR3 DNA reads TGCAGTGCTAGGTCAGGGAACGGCTATGGCTACACCTTC. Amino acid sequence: CSARSGNGYGYTF.

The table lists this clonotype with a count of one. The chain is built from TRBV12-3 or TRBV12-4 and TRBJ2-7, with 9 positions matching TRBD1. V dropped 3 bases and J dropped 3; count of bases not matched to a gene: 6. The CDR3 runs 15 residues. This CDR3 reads CASSLGQGGIYEQYF. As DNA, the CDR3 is TGTGCCAGCAGTTTGGGACAGGGTGGTATCTACGAGCAGTACTTC.

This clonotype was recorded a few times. The CDR3 region has the DNA TGTGCCAGCAGCCCAGGGGGGGAGTGGGGGGGCAGACAGACCCAGTACTTC. Translating gives CASSPGGEWGGRQTQYF. The rearrangement links TRBV4-2 to TRBJ2-5; D is perhaps TRBD1 or TRBD2 (7 bases each). CDR1 is LGHNA and CDR2 is YNFKEQ in the germline V gene. The CDR3 is 17 residues long. Trimming stripped 4 bases from V and 6 bases from J, with 24 bases between.

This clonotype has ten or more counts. The CDR3 DNA reads as TGCAGTGCTAGTCGGGGGCCGAGCTCCTACGAGCAGTACTTC. It is translated as CSASRGPSSYEQYF. The rearrangement links TRBV20-1 to TRBJ2-7, with D perhaps matching TRBD1 or TRBD2 (6 bases each). The germline V gene encodes CDR1 DFQATT and CDR2 SNEGSKA (reference sequence). Trimming cost V 3 bases and J 0 bases, with 12 bases left between them. This CDR3 is built from 14 residues.

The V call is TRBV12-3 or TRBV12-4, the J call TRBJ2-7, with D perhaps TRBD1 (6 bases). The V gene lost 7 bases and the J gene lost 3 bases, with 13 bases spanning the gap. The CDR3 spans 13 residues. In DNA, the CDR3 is TGTGCCAGCAAGCCGAGACAGGACTACGAGCAGTACTTC. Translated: CASKPRQDYEQYF.

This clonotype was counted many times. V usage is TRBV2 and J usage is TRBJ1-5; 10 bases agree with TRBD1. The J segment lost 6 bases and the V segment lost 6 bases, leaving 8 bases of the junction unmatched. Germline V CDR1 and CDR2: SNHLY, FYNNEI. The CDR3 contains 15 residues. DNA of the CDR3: TGTGCCAGCAGCTTAGGACAGGGGGTAGGTCAGCCCCAGCATTTT. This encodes CASSLGQGVGQPQHF.

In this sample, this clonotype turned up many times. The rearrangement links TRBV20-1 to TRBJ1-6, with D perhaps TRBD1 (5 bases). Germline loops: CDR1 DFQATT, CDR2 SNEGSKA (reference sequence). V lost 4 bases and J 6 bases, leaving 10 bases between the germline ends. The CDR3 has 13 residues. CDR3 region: CSAKGGANSPLHF. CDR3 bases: TGCAGTGCTAAAGGCGGGGCTAATTCACCCCTCCACTTT.

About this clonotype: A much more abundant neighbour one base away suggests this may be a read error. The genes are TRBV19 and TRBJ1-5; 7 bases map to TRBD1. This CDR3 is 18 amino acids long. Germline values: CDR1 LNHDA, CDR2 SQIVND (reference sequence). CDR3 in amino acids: CASSIYPIGGNSNQPQDF. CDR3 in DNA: TGTGCCAGTAGTATATACCCTATAGGGGGCAACAGCAATCAGCCCCAGGATTTT. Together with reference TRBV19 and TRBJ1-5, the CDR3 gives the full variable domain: DGGITQSPKYLFRKEGQNVTLSCEQNLNHDAMYWYRQDPGQGLRLIYYSQIVNDFQKGDIAEGYSVSREKKESFPLTVTSAQKNPTAFYLCASSIYPIGGNSNQPQDFGDGTRLSIL.